This TCR beta chain was captured in a study of blood T cell repertoires in COVID-19. Germline V gene data show CDR1 as DFQATT and CDR2 as SNEGSKA (reference sequence). The V segment lost 3 bases and the J segment 8 bases; nucleotides outside the gene matches: 8. This CDR3 is 15 amino acids long. Profiling relied on immunoSEQ multiplex PCR, and the TCRdb table lists in-frame clones only, not all of them. In the table there are a few hundred thousand clones, around 88% of which are singletons. This chain links TRBV20-1 with TRBJ1-4; the match to TRBD1 covers 11 bases. The sequenced sample consisted of PBMCs or T cells enriched from blood (not recorded which). The receptor was isolated from a woman aged 25 to 39 who had been exposed to COVID-19. The chain's CDR3 is CSASAPGTGGEKLFF. CDR3 DNA: TGCAGTGCTAGTGCCCCCGGGACAGGGGGAGAAAAACTGTTTTTT.